This TCR beta chain is drawn from a study of blood T cell repertoires in COVID-19 (dated by TCRdb to about 2020). Looking at the study overall: Samples covering the acute and convalescent phases of COVID-19 were provided by collaborators in the United States, Italy and Spain. A de-identified subject ID, COVID-19 status, age in years and sex were almost always included in the sample metadata. Subjects who had been exposed to COVID-19, were actively infected with it, or had recovered from it provided the deeply sampled blood TCRbeta repertoires that made up the dataset. The prospective study material was composed of cDNA or gDNA derived from T cells, B-cell-depleted T cells, or PBMCs. Samples were obtained from the ongoing ImmuneRACE study (first 160 participants) and from roughly 1,300 subjects provided by 6 global collaborators. Where available, HLA class I and class II types were obtained from metadata supplied by the sample provider rather than from assay-based typing. The repertoires were made available in a free public database intended to serve as a resource for research on the immune response to SARS-CoV-2.

General conclusions and limits of the study: How much clinical and demographic metadata was included differed by source and by participant, and the metadata was provided uncurated.

Per the germline V gene, SQVTM is the CDR1 and ANQGSEA is the CDR2. Clipping removes 4 bases from V and 0 bases from J, with 6 as the unmatched junction base count. Inclusive of the bounding cysteine and phenylalanine, the CDR3 is 16 residues long. Only the CDR3 DNA stays, 48 bases, in frame from base 1. The immunoSEQ Assay, a bias-controlled multiplex PCR, was used to amplify TCRbeta CDR3 regions from genomic DNA. The study's processing was this. Nucleated cell counts per sample were estimated from amplification of reference gene primers within the assay. To quantify the absolute abundance of each unique TCRbeta CDR3 rearrangement, sequence reads were collapsed and filtered. For each sample, productive Simpson clonality was calculated as the square root of Simpson's diversity index across productive rearrangements. This immuneACCESS table, as held by TCRdb, lists in-frame sequences with V and J called but not all clones. Of the missing ones, under half trace to an unresolved V gene in checked studies; the others have no known cause. V, J and clone size were drawn from that table, and D and trimming were deduced from the DNA. The sample table lists over 150,000 clones, 94% of them with a count of one. The ten largest clones capture 0.76% of the sample.

At one collaborating source in Seattle, patients were enrolled during active infection and were followed longitudinally through the course of disease. Whole blood was collected in K2EDTA tubes by collaborating institutions according to the institutions' own protocols. For TCRbeta analysis, collaborator samples were shipped as frozen whole blood, as isolated PBMCs, or as DNA extracted from either sample type. For this clone: The antigen it recognizes is unknown. No qualities accompany the bases; no much larger clone lies one base away.

This TCR was recovered from a man aged 30 to 45 with COVID-19, enrolled during active disease. The chain was built from TRBV29-1 and TRBJ1-1, with 12 central nucleotides matching TRBD1. The sequenced sample consisted of peripheral blood. In nucleotide form, the sequence is TGCAGCGTTGCCGGGACAGGGGGCTCGGTGAACACTGAAGCTTTCTTT. It translates to CSVAGTGGSVNTEAFF.